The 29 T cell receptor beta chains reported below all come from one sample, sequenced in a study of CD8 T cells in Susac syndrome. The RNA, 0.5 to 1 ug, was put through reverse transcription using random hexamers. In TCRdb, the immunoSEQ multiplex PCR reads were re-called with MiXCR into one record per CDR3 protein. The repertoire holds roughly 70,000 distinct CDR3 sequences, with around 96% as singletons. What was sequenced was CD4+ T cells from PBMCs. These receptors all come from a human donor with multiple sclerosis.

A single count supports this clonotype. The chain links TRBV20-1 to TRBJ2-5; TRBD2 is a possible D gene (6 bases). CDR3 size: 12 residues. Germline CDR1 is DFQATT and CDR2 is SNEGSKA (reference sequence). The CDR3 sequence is CIAGTPQETQYF. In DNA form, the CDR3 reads TGCATCGCGGGAACCCCCCAGGAGACCCAGTACTTC.

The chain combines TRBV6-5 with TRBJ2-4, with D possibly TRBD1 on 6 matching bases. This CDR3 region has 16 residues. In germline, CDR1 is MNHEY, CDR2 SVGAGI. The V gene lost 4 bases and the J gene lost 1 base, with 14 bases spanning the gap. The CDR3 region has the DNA TGTGCCAGCAGTTCTCCCGCCAGGGGTGCCAAAAACATTCAGTACTTC. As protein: CASSSPARGAKNIQYF.

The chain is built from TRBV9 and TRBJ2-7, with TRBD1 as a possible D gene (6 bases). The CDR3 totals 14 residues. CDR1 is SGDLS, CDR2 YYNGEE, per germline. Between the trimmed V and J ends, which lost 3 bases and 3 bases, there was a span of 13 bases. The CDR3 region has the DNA TGTGCCAGCAGCGCAGGGGTCCGGGGCTACGAGCAGTACTTC. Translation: CASSAGVRGYEQYF.

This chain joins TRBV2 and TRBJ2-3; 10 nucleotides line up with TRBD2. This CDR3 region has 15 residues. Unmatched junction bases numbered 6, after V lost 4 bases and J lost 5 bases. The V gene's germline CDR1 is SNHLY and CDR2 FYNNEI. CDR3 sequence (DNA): TGTGCCAGCAGTGCACGACTAGCGGGCATAGATACGCAGTATTTT. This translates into CASSARLAGIDTQYF.

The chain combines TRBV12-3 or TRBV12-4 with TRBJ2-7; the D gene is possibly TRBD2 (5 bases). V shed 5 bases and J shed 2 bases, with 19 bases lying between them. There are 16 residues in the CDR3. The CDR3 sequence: CASSPPLPRGTYEQYF. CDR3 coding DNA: TGTGCCAGCAGTCCCCCCCTCCCGAGAGGGACCTACGAGCAGTACTTC.

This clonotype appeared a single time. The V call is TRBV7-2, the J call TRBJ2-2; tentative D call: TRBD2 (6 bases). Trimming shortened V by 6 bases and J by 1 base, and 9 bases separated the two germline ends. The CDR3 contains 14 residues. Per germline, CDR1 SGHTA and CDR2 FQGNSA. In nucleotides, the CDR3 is TGTGCCAGCAGGTGGGACTTGAACACCGGGGAGCTGTTTTTT. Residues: CASRWDLNTGELFF.

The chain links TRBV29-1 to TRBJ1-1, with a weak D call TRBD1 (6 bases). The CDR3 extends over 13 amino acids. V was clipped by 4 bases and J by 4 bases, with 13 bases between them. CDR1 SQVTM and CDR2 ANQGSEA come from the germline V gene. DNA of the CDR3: TGCAGCGTTGGAGGGGGGACCGGCACTGAAGCTTTCTTT. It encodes CSVGGGTGTEAFF.

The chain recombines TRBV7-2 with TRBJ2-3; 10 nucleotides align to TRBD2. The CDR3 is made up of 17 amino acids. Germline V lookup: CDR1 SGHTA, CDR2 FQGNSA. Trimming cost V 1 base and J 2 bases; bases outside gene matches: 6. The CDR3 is CASSLGLAGANTDTQYF. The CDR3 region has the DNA TGTGCCAGCAGCTTAGGCCTAGCGGGGGCCAACACAGATACGCAGTATTTT.

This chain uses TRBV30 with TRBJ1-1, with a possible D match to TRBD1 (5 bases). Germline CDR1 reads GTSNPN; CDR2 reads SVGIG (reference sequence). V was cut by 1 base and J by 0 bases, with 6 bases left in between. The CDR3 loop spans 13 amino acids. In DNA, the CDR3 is TGTGCCTGGAGTGGGGACCTGAACACTGAAGCTTTCTTT. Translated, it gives CAWSGDLNTEAFF.

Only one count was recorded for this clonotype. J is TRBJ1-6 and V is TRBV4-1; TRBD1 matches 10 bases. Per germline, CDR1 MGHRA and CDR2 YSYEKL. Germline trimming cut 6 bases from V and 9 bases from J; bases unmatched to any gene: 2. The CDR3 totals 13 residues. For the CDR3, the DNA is TGCGCCAGCAGGGACAGGGGGATTTCACCCCTCCACTTT. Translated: CASRDRGISPLHF.

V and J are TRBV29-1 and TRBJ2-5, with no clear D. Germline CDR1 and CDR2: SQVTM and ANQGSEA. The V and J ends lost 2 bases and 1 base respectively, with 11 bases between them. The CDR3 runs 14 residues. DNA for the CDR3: TGCAGCGTTGAAAGGCGAAGGTCCCAAGAGACCCAGTACTTC. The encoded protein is CSVERRRSQETQYF.

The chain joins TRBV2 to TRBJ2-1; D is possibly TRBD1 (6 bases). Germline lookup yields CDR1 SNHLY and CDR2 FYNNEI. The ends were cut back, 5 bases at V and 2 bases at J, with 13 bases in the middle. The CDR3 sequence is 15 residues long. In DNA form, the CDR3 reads TGTGCCAGCAGTCTCCGGACAGCCCCCTACAATGAGCAGTTCTTC. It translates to CASSLRTAPYNEQFF.

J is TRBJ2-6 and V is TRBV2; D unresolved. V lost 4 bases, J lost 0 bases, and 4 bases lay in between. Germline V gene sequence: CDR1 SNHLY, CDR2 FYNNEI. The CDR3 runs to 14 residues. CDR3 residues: CASSAFSGANVLTF. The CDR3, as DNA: TGTGCCAGCAGTGCCTTCTCTGGGGCCAACGTCCTGACTTTC.

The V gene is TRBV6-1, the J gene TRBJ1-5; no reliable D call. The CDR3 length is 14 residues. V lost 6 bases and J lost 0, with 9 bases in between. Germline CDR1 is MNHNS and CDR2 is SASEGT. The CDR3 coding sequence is TGTGCCAGCAGGGACGGCACTAGCAATCAGCCCCAGCATTTT. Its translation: CASRDGTSNQPQHF.

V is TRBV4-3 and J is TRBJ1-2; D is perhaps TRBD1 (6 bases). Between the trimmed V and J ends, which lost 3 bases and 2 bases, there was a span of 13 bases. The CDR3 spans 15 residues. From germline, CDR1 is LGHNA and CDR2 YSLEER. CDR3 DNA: TGCGCCAGCAGCCACTCCCCCGGGACAAACTATGGCTACACCTTC. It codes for CASSHSPGTNYGYTF.

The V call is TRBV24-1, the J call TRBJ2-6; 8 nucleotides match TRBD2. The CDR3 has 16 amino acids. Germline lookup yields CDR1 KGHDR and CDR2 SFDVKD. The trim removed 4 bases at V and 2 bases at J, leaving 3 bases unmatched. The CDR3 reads CATSDGLAAGANVLTF. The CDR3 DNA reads TGTGCCACCAGTGACGGACTAGCTGCTGGGGCCAACGTCCTGACTTTC.

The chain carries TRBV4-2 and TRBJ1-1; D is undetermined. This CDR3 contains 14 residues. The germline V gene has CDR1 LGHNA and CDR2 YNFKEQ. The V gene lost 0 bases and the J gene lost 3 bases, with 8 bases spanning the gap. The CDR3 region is CASSQEQFDTEAFF. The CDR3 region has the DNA TGTGCCAGCAGCCAAGAGCAATTCGACACTGAAGCTTTCTTT.

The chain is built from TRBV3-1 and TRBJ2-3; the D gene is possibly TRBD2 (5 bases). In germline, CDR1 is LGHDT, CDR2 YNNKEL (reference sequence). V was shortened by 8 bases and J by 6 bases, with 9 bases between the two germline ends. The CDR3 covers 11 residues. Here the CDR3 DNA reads TGTGCCAGCGGAGGTTACGATACGCAGTATTTT. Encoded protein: CASGGYDTQYF.

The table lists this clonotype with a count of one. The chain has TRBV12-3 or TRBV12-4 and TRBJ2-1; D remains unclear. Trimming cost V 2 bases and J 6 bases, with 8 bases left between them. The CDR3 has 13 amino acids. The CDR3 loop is CASSLRVGNEQFF. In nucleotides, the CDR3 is TGTGCCAGCAGTTTAAGGGTGGGCAATGAGCAGTTCTTC.

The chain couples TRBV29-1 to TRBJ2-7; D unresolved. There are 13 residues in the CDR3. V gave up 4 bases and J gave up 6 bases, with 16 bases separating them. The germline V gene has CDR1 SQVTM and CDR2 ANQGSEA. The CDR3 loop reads CSVGAAGISEQYF. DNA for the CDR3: TGCAGCGTTGGGGCGGCCGGCATTTCCGAGCAGTACTTC.

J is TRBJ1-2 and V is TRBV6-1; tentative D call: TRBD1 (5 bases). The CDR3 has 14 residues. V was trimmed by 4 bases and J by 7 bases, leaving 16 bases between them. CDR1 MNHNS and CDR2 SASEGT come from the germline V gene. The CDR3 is CASSVGTDRGGYTF. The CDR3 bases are TGTGCCAGCAGTGTCGGGACTGACCGGGGTGGCTACACCTTC.

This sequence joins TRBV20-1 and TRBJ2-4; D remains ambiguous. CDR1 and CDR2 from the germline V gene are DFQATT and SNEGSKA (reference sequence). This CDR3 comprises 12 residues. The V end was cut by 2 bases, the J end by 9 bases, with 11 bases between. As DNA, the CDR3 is TGCAGTGCTAGACTTAGTACCGCCATTCAGTACTTC. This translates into CSARLSTAIQYF.

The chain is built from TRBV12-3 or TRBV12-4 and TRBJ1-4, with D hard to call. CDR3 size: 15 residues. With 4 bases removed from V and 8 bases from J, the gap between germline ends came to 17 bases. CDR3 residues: CASSSGDGVWEKLFF. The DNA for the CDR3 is TGTGCCAGCAGTTCCGGTGACGGCGTTTGGGAAAAACTGTTTTTT.

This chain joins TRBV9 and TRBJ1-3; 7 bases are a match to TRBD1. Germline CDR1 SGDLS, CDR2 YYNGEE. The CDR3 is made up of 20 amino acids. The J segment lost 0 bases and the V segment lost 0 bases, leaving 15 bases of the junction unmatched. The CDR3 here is CASSVGDPGQTTYSGNTIYF. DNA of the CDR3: TGTGCCAGCAGCGTAGGGGACCCGGGACAGACTACATACTCTGGAAACACCATATATTTT.

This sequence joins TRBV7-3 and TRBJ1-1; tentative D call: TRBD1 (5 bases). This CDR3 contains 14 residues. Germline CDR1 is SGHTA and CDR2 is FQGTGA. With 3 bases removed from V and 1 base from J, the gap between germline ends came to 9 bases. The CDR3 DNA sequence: TGTGCCAGCAGCTTCGGGGGGAGGAACACTGAAGCTTTCTTT. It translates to CASSFGGRNTEAFF.

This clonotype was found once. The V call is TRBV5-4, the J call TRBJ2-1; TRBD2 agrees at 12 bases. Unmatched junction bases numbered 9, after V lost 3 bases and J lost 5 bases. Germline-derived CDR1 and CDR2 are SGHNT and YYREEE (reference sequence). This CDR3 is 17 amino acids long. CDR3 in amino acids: CASSSTLAGGKNNEQFF. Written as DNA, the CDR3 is TGTGCCAGCAGCTCTACTCTAGCGGGGGGGAAAAACAATGAGCAGTTCTTC.

CDR3 in amino acids: CASSPKGHSSNQPQHF. In nucleotides, the CDR3 is TGTGCCAGCAGCCCAAAGGGACACTCTAGCAATCAGCCCCAGCATTTT. The chain combines TRBV28 with TRBJ1-5, with D perhaps TRBD1 (6 bases). The V and J ends lost 6 bases and 0 bases respectively, with 15 bases between them. The CDR3 sequence is 16 residues long. Germline loops: CDR1 MDHEN, CDR2 SYDVKM.

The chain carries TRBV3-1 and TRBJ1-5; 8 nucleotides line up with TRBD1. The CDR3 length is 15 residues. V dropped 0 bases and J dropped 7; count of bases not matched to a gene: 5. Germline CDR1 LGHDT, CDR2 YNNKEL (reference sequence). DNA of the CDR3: TGTGCCAGCAGCCAAGATCAGGGGGCGCGGCAGCCCCAGCATTTT. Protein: CASSQDQGARQPQHF. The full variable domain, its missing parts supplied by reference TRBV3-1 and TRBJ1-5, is DTAVSQTPKYLVTQMGNDKSIKCEQNLGHDTMYWYKQDSKKFLKIMFSYNNKELIINETVPNRFSPKSPDKAHLNLHINSLELGDSAVYFCASSQDQGARQPQHFGDGTRLSIL.

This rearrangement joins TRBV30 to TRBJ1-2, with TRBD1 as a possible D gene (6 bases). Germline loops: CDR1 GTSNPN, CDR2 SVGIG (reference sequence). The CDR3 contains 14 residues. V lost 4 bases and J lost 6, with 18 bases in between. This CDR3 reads CAWNRLGGADGYTF. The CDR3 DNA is TGTGCCTGGAACCGCCTCGGGGGCGCGGATGGCTACACCTTC. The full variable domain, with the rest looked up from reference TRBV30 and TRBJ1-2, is SQTIHQWPATLVQPVGSPLSLECTVEGTSNPNLYWYRQAAGRGLQLLFYSVGIGQISSEVPQNLSASRPQDRQFILSSKKLLLSDSGFYLCAWNRLGGADGYTFGSGTRLTVV.